The TCR beta chain under discussion was sequenced for a study of vaccination and CD4 T cells after COVID-19. Background on the study: The convalescents, six males and four females, included two who were Hispanic. Cells were stimulated with overlapping spike peptides from SARS-CoV-2, HCoV-NL63, HCoV-OC43 and HCoV-229E. The control cultures got either a CEFX pool, an HIV-1 Nef pool, or no peptide at all.

The Oncomine TCR Beta short-read assay was applied to DNA of cultured CD4+ T cells. TCRdb ran MiXCR on the PCR reads and lists one entry per CDR3 protein. The sample shows approximately 15,000 distinct CDR3 sequences, around three fifths of them seen only once. As to this clonotype: What it binds is not known.

As for treatment: roughly 10-day PBMC culture with coronavirus spike peptide pools or control peptides (ViraFEST assay). ViraFEST expanded antigen-specific T cells with peptide pools, then sequenced TCRs. The TCR was taken from a human donor who had recovered from COVID-19. Material for sequencing was CD4+ T cells from blood, cultured in vitro.

The CDR3 here is CSALEGQGAGETQYF. CDR3 bases: TGCAGTGCTTTAGAAGGACAGGGGGCTGGGGAGACCCAGTACTTC. The genes are TRBV20-1 and TRBJ2-5; 11 bases fit TRBD1. The CDR3 is made up of 15 amino acids. After removal of 5 bases from V and 5 bases from J, the junction contained 10 bases not matched to a gene. Germline CDR1 and CDR2: DFQATT and SNEGSKA (reference sequence).